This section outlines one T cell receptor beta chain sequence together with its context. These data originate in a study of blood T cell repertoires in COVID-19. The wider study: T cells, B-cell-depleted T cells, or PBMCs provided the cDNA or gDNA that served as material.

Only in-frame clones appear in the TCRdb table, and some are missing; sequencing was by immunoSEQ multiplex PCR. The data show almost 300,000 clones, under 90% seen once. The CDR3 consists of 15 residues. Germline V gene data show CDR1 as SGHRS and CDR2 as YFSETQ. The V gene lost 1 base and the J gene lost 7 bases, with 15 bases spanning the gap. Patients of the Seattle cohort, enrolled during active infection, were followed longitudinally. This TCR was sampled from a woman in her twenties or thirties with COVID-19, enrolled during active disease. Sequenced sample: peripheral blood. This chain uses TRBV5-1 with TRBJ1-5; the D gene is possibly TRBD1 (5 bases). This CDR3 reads CASSLYNRNEQPQHF. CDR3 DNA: TGCGCCAGCAGCTTGTACAACAGGAATGAACAGCCCCAGCATTTT.